This T cell receptor beta chain was profiled in a study of CD8 T cells in Susac syndrome. Study summary: The Susac syndrome patients that were sequenced included over 5 with active disease and roughly 8 in remission.

Reverse transcription of about 0.5 to 1 ug RNA used random hexamers. Amplification of TCR beta CDR3 was carried out by immunoSEQ multiplex PCR, which covered 54 Vbeta and 13 Jbeta segments. TCRdb reprocessed the immunoSEQ multiplex PCR reads via MiXCR and lists one record per CDR3 protein. The data show 200,000 to 250,000 distinct CDR3 sequences, roughly 93% seen once. The CDR3 consists of 17 residues. Germline V gives CDR1 LNHDA, CDR2 SQIVND (reference sequence). V trimming: 2 bases; J trimming: 6 bases; junction bases outside the gene matches: 13. This rearrangement joins TRBV19 to TRBJ2-1, with TRBD2 identical over 7 bases. The specimen was CD4+ T cells from PBMCs. This TCR derives from a human donor with Susac syndrome. In DNA form, the CDR3 reads TGTGCCAGTAGTATACGCCCCGGGGTTTCGGGGGGCAATGAGCAGTTCTTC. This sequence encodes CASSIRPGVSGGNEQFF. The variable domain in full, completed from reference TRBV19 and TRBJ2-1, reads DGGITQSPKYLFRKEGQNVTLSCEQNLNHDAMYWYRQDPGQGLRLIYYSQIVNDFQKGDIAEGYSVSREKKESFPLTVTSAQKNPTAFYLCASSIRPGVSGGNEQFFGPGTRLTVL.